Each of the 28 T cell receptor beta chains below was sequenced from the same sample in a study of Ad26.COV2.S vaccination and SARS-CoV-2 variants. The data were produced by immunoSEQ multiplex PCR, yet TCRdb's version contains in-frame clones alone and is incomplete. The table records some 290,000 clones, over 80% of them present only once. The treatment is: some 20 received Ad26.COV2.S at low or high dose, single or two shots; five or six received placebo; per-sample allocation not given. Specimens were obtained on day 63 following the first vaccine or placebo injection. The material was peripheral blood, obtained in a trial of Ad26.COV2.S vaccine versus placebo. Source of these receptors: a person between 18 and 59 years old who received the Ad26.COV2.S COVID-19 vaccine or a placebo.

The chain uses TRBV7-9 and TRBJ1-4; no definite D call. Trimming cost V 3 bases and J 0 bases, with 5 bases left between them. CDR3 size: 14 residues. Germline V gene lookup returns CDR1 SEHNR and CDR2 FQNEAQ (reference sequence). The CDR3 DNA reads TGTGCCAGCAGCTTTGGTGCAACTAATGAAAAACTGTTTTTT. Protein product: CASSFGATNEKLFF.

The J gene is TRBJ1-1, the V gene TRBV11-1, with 8 bases fitting TRBD1. The V gene's germline CDR1 is SGHAT and CDR2 FQDESV (reference sequence). Losses at the gene ends were 4 bases for V and 0 bases for J; bases not matched to a gene: 4. The CDR3 is 15 amino acids. The CDR3 reads CASSWTGIMNTEAFF. The CDR3 DNA follows: TGTGCCAGCAGCTGGACAGGGATAATGAACACTGAAGCTTTCTTT.

The J gene is TRBJ2-2, the V gene TRBV5-5; the match to TRBD1 covers 8 bases. The V gene end was trimmed by 0 bases and the J gene end by 0 bases; junction bases not matched to a gene: 7. This CDR3 region has 18 residues. CDR1 is SGHKS and CDR2 is YYEKEE in the germline V gene (reference sequence). CDR3 bases: TGTGCCAGCAGCTTGGATCCGACAGGGGTCCCGAACACCGGGGAGCTGTTTTTT. It encodes CASSLDPTGVPNTGELFF.

The chain combines TRBV5-1 with TRBJ2-7; 11 bases match TRBD1. CDR1 and CDR2 from the germline V gene are SGHRS and YFSETQ. V was pared by 4 bases and J by 3 bases, with 6 bases of the junction left unmatched. This CDR3 has 15 amino acids. CDR3 sequence (DNA): TGCGCCAGCAGCCAAAGGGGGACAGGGGGCTACGAGCAGTACTTC. It translates to CASSQRGTGGYEQYF. Based on the CDR3 plus reference TRBV5-1 and TRBJ2-7, the full variable domain is KAGVTQTPRYLIKTRGQQVTLSCSPISGHRSVSWYQQTPGQGLQFLFEYFSETQRNKGNFPGRFSGRQFSNSRSEMNVSTLELGDSALYLCASSQRGTGGYEQYFGPGTRLTVT.

The chain is built from TRBV7-2 and TRBJ2-5; TRBD1 might be the D (6 bases). Germline V gene lookup returns CDR1 SGHTA and CDR2 FQGNSA. Trimming pared 1 base from V and 5 bases from J, leaving 11 bases between. The CDR3 runs to 14 residues. CDR3 protein: CASSLGSGEETQYF. The CDR3 region has the DNA TGTGCCAGCAGCTTAGGTTCAGGGGAGGAGACCCAGTACTTC.

This chain connects TRBV9 to TRBJ1-1; D gene ambiguous. Germline CDR1 SGDLS, CDR2 YYNGEE. The CDR3 loop spans 14 amino acids. Trimming removed 6 bases at V and 1 base at J, with 13 bases between. CDR3 protein: CASIWGLENTEAFF. The DNA of the CDR3 is TGTGCCAGCATTTGGGGTTTGGAGAACACTGAAGCTTTCTTT. Full variable domain (missing parts from reference TRBV9 and TRBJ1-1): DSGVTQTPKHLITATGQRVTLRCSPRSGDLSVYWYQQSLDQGLQFLIQYYNGEERAKGNILERFSAQQFPDLHSELNLSSLELGDSALYFCASIWGLENTEAFFGQGTRLTVV.

The chain couples TRBV29-1 to TRBJ2-2, with D unclear. This CDR3 spans 13 amino acids. Looked up from germline, CDR1 is SQVTM and CDR2 is ANQGSEA. Trimming pared 3 bases from V and 1 base from J, leaving 6 bases between. CDR3 amino acids: CSVDSGNTGELFF. The CDR3 coding sequence is TGCAGCGTTGATTCGGGGAACACCGGGGAGCTGTTTTTT.

The chain is built from TRBV9 and TRBJ1-5; the match to TRBD1 covers 9 bases. The junction had 9 bases not matched to a gene; V was cut back by 0 bases and J by 8 bases. This CDR3 is built from 16 residues. Germline CDR1 is SGDLS and CDR2 is YYNGEE. CDR3 loop: CASSVGTGALLEPQHF. The CDR3 bases are TGTGCCAGCAGCGTAGGGACAGGGGCCCTCCTTGAGCCCCAGCATTTT.

This clone has only a few counts. This chain uses TRBV27 with TRBJ1-2; maybe TRBD1 (5 bases). Germline loops: CDR1 MNHEY, CDR2 SMNVEV (reference sequence). V lost 8 bases and J lost 4, with 14 bases in between. This CDR3 spans 13 amino acids. The CDR3 loop is CASSRGSSYGYTF. The CDR3 DNA follows: TGTGCCAGCTCGCGGGGGTCGAGCTATGGCTACACCTTC.

The rearrangement uses TRBV11-2 and TRBJ1-1; D is perhaps TRBD1 (5 bases). The germline CDR1 and CDR2 sequences are SGHAT and FQNNGV. Trimming pared 6 bases from V and 3 bases from J, leaving 11 bases between. CDR3 length equals 13 residues. The CDR3 loop is CASRRGRHTEAFF. CDR3 nucleotide sequence: TGTGCCAGCAGAAGGGGAAGGCACACTGAAGCTTTCTTT.

V usage is TRBV5-1 and J usage is TRBJ1-1; TRBD1 is a possible D gene (5 bases). Germline V gene data show CDR1 as SGHRS and CDR2 as YFSETQ. Trimming pared 2 bases from V and 7 bases from J, leaving 12 bases between. The CDR3 length is 13 residues. The DNA for the CDR3 is TGCGCCAGCAGCTTCCGGGGGGAGGGTGAAGCTTTCTTT. Encoded protein: CASSFRGEGEAFF.

The CDR3 here is CASSVRDRVSSGELFF. For the CDR3, the DNA is TGTGCCAGCAGCGTCCGGGACAGGGTCTCATCCGGGGAGCTGTTTTTT. The genes are TRBV9 and TRBJ2-2; TRBD1 matches 9 bases. CDR1 is SGDLS and CDR2 is YYNGEE in the germline V gene. The CDR3 is made up of 16 amino acids. V was pared by 2 bases and J by 6 bases, with 8 bases of the junction left unmatched.

The chain is built from TRBV11-2 and TRBJ1-1; 7 nucleotides line up with TRBD1. The CDR3 spans 17 residues. CDR1 and CDR2 from the germline V gene are SGHAT and FQNNGV. J lost 0 bases, V lost 5 bases, and 12 bases had no gene match. The CDR3 protein is CASSPRTGGEMNTEAFF. The DNA of the CDR3 is TGTGCCAGCAGCCCCCGGACAGGTGGAGAAATGAACACTGAAGCTTTCTTT.

V gene TRBV9 combines with J gene TRBJ1-6; a possible D gene is TRBD1 (5 bases). The V end lost 0 bases, the J end lost 5 bases, and 12 bases lay between the germline ends. Germline lookup yields CDR1 SGDLS and CDR2 YYNGEE. CDR3 length: 16 residues. The CDR3 is CASSVDAGLHNSPLHF. In DNA form, the CDR3 reads TGTGCCAGCAGCGTAGACGCGGGGCTTCATAATTCACCCCTCCACTTT.

This rearrangement joins TRBV5-4 to TRBJ2-3; 9 nucleotides match TRBD2. The trim removed 4 bases at V and 2 bases at J, leaving 2 bases unmatched. The CDR3 runs 14 residues. From germline, CDR1 is SGHNT and CDR2 YYREEE (reference sequence). The CDR3 DNA sequence: TGTGCCAGCAGCCAGCGGGGGGTCACAGATACGCAGTATTTT. Amino acids: CASSQRGVTDTQYF.

This chain links TRBV7-2 with TRBJ2-4; TRBD1 is a possible D gene (6 bases). V lost 6 bases, J lost 7 bases, and 16 bases lay in between. CDR3 length: 14 amino acids. Germline-derived CDR1 and CDR2 are SGHTA and FQGNSA. The CDR3 nucleotides are TGTGCCAGCAGTCGACAGGTTCCGTCCAACATTCAGTACTTC. This gives the protein CASSRQVPSNIQYF.

This clone was seen ten or more times. V is TRBV3-1 (or the pseudogene TRBV3-2) and J is TRBJ2-1, with D maybe TRBD2 (6 bases). CDR1 is LGHDT, CDR2 YNNKEL, per germline (reference sequence). The CDR3 loop spans 14 amino acids. The V and J ends lost 1 base and 9 bases respectively, with 13 bases between them. CDR3 in DNA: TGTGCCAGCAGCCAAGGCTCTAGCGAGTCTGAGCAGTTCTTC. Encoded protein: CASSQGSSESEQFF.

The chain is built from TRBV5-4 and TRBJ2-7; 7 bases are shared with TRBD1. V trimming: 4 bases; J trimming: 5 bases; junction bases outside the gene matches: 9. Germline V gene sequence: CDR1 SGHNT, CDR2 YYREEE (reference sequence). This CDR3 is 14 amino acids long. The CDR3 DNA reads TGTGCCAGCAGCGCCCCGGGACAGCTCGACGAGCAGTACTTC. Protein sequence: CASSAPGQLDEQYF.

The chain carries TRBV19 and TRBJ2-1; TRBD1 aligns across 7 bases. The J segment lost 4 bases and the V segment lost 6 bases, leaving 3 bases of the junction unmatched. The CDR3 runs 13 residues. Germline CDR1 is LNHDA and CDR2 is SQIVND (reference sequence). The CDR3 sequence is CASSLGQYNEQFF. The DNA for the CDR3 is TGTGCCAGTAGCCTGGGACAGTACAATGAGCAGTTCTTC.

The sample holds a few counts of this clone. V usage is TRBV7-2 and J usage is TRBJ1-1, with D uncertain. CDR1 and CDR2 from the germline V gene are SGHTA and FQGNSA. Trimming shortened V by 1 base and J by 3 bases, and 18 bases separated the two germline ends. CDR3 length: 17 residues. In DNA form, the CDR3 reads TGTGCCAGCAGCTTAGATTGGTCCCGTAGACTACACACTGAAGCTTTCTTT. This codes for CASSLDWSRRLHTEAFF. The whole variable domain, filled in from reference TRBV7-2 and TRBJ1-1, reads GAGVSQSPSNKVTEKGKDVELRCDPISGHTALYWYRQSLGQGLEFLIYFQGNSAPDKSGLPSDRFSAERTGGSVSTLTIQRTQQEDSAVYLCASSLDWSRRLHTEAFFGQGTRLTVV.

There are many counts of this clone. This CDR3 is CAWSVIRSGELFF. The CDR3 DNA sequence: TGTGCCTGGAGTGTAATCCGTAGCGGGGAGCTGTTTTTT. The V call is TRBV30, the J call TRBJ2-2; no clear D. Looked up from germline, CDR1 is GTSNPN and CDR2 is SVGIG (reference sequence). With 0 bases removed from V and 7 bases from J, the gap between germline ends came to 9 bases. The CDR3 covers 13 residues.

V and J are TRBV5-1 and TRBJ2-2; TRBD1 agrees at 9 bases. Trimming removed 4 bases from V and 4 bases from J; junction bases left unmatched: 5. CDR1 SGHRS and CDR2 YFSETQ come from the germline V gene. The CDR3 is made up of 15 amino acids. The CDR3 DNA sequence: TGCGCCAGCAGCCCGGGACAGGGTGCCACCGGGGAGCTGTTTTTT. Protein: CASSPGQGATGELFF.

CDR3: CASSFPDSQETQYF. CDR3 DNA: TGTGCCAGCAGTTTCCCCGACAGCCAAGAGACCCAGTACTTC. The chain carries TRBV28 and TRBJ2-5; a possible D gene is TRBD1 (5 bases). This CDR3 comprises 14 residues. Germline CDR1 MDHEN, CDR2 SYDVKM. Trimming took 3 bases from V and 1 from J, leaving 9 bases between them.

The gene calls are TRBV5-8 and TRBJ1-2, with D hard to call. The CDR3 length is 13 residues. Germline V gene data show CDR1 as SGHTS and CDR2 as YDEGEE. Trimming cost V 0 bases and J 6 bases, with 9 bases left between them. The CDR3 is CASSLEYGDGYTF. CDR3 coding DNA: TGTGCCAGCAGCTTGGAGTACGGCGATGGCTACACCTTC.

This chain joins TRBV9 and TRBJ1-6; 10 bases agree with TRBD1. Trimming removed 0 bases from V and 6 bases from J; junction bases left unmatched: 6. This CDR3 is 17 amino acids long. Germline CDR1 reads SGDLS; CDR2 reads YYNGEE. The CDR3 DNA reads as TGTGCCAGCAGCGTAGGGTTCGGGGACAGGGGTAATTCACCCCTCCACTTT. It translates to CASSVGFGDRGNSPLHF.

The CDR3 coding sequence is TGTGCCAGCAGTGAATATCAGCCCCAGCATTTT. Translating gives CASSEYQPQHF. This sequence joins TRBV6-1 and TRBJ1-5; D unresolved. CDR3 length: 11 residues. The germline V gene has CDR1 MNHNS and CDR2 SASEGT. The germline V and J ends were trimmed by 2 bases and 5 bases, with 1 base remaining between them.

V is TRBV27 and J is TRBJ1-5; D gene unclear. Germline CDR1 and CDR2: MNHEY and SMNVEV (reference sequence). The CDR3 is 15 amino acids. Trimming took 0 bases from V and 2 from J, leaving 8 bases between them. The CDR3 spells CASSLSGLGNQPQHF. CDR3 in DNA: TGTGCCAGCAGTTTATCCGGGTTGGGCAATCAGCCCCAGCATTTT.

The chain combines TRBV2 with TRBJ1-5; D possibly corresponds to TRBD1 (5 bases). Germline CDR1 is SNHLY and CDR2 is FYNNEI. V lost 7 bases and J lost 2, with 12 bases in between. This CDR3 contains 14 residues. The CDR3 loop reads CASTEGRGNQPQHF. In DNA, the CDR3 is TGTGCCAGCACGGAGGGGCGCGGCAATCAGCCCCAGCATTTT.